This T cell receptor beta chain appears in the sequencing data of a study of cytomegalovirus exposure and HLA in healthy donors (dated by TCRdb to 2017 to 2019). Some background on the complete study: According to an earlier analysis of 587 of the donors, about 180 million T cells yielded 117 million unique TCR beta sequences and 250 to 350 Gb of sequence data. An early release that covered about 600 HLA-typed donors contained approximately 300 gigabases of sequencing data and some 87 million unique TCR sequences. Of the 350 to 400 genotyped donors, over 65% fell in the genetic ancestry cluster associated with self-reported Caucasian donors. The aim of the study was to test whether cataloging public T cell receptors could identify signatures of past pathogen exposure. Using immunosequencing, the study profiled T cell repertoires from 550 to 750 subjects and related those repertoires to cytomegalovirus serostatus. In addition to the first cohort of around 670 subjects, a separate validation cohort of under 150 different subjects was used. To predict cytomegalovirus infection status, the study combined high-throughput TCR immunosequencing, statistical association of individual TCRs with disease status, and machine learning. In a later analysis, previously published TCR beta repertoires from about 640 donors were re-analyzed and high-resolution HLA genotyping was added so that TCR occurrence patterns could be studied. In the later analysis, no new phenotypic data were used to find candidate immune exposures; instead, reliance was placed on TCR beta sequences and their occurrence across donors. An earlier analysis of 500 to 650 of the donors applied high-throughput TCR beta sequencing to assess whether each TCR beta V gene segment acted as functional or pseudogenic. Alongside the repertoire data, information on donor age, sex, ethnicity and CMV serostatus was compiled. Genome-wide SNP genotypes for about three fifths of the 666 donors were used in a later genetic analysis, which treated that subset as a discovery cohort. All discovery cohort repertoires had been generated on a single sequencing platform. HLA typing included class I and class II loci at four-digit resolution. The number of donors typed differed by locus, with roughly 629-640 for A, B, C, DRB1 and DQB1, more than 500 for DQA1, some 570 for DPA1, and around 430 for DPB1. Roughly five DR-DQ haplotypes were handled as single units for association and clustering because linkage in the cohort was strong. Among almost 400 genotyped donors of the cohort, an average of 235,054 unique TCR beta nucleotide sequences were sequenced per donor, around 20% of them non-productive. Overall study results and their limits: This cohort had only TCR beta chains sequenced, and the lack of alpha or paired-chain data limited which features could be detected. The only immune exposure information available for the cohort was CMV serostatus. The presence/absence analyses assumed that sequencing depth was roughly uniform across donors, and that assumption may not be true. The 87-base-pair reads could not distinguish some IMGT-functional V segments, including TRBV6-2 and TRBV6-3, so those segments were excluded. HLA typing was unavailable for some donors at each locus, so association tests used only the typed subset. A later analysis found that HLA-associated TCR beta chains were more clonally expanded and had lower generation probabilities than equally common non-associated chains. Three of the identified cytomegalovirus-associated TCR beta chains were confirmed in vitro to be specific for cytomegalovirus antigens. According to the authors, the approach could potentially be generalized to other disease states and immunological phenotypes. In the study, roughly 160 TCR beta chains were listed as associated with cytomegalovirus. A later genetic analysis associated a missense DCLRE1C variant with V-gene and J-gene trimming of TCR beta chains, and an independent cohort replicated the association. In a later analysis, several top co-occurrence clusters were reported to appear linked to parvovirus B19, influenza, CMV and Epstein-Barr virus. According to a later analysis, TCR association rates differed among HLA loci, with DRB1 alleles showing the most associated TCRs and HLA-C alleles showing the fewest. Assigning TCR associations to individual alleles was difficult when HLA alleles, especially DR and DQ, strongly co-occurred. In a later analysis, most CMV-associated TCR beta chains were found to appear HLA-restricted, with HLA associations seemingly driven largely by CMV exposure. In both the original and validation cohorts, the classifier was reported to diagnose cytomegalovirus status with high specificity and sensitivity. In a later analysis, 15,000 to 20,000 TCR beta sequences were associated with specific HLA alleles at a false discovery rate of 0.05. Linkage disequilibrium might explain the correlated functional status among segregating V segments, but an unknown experimental factor could not be excluded. Broadly in line with IMGT annotations, most TCR beta V segments showed up in productive rearrangements about 87% or about 30% of the time in an earlier analysis of 450 to 750 of the donors. A cluster of highly shared sequence variants was judged likely to represent a technical artifact of the sequencing pipeline. Most TCR sequences were observed very rarely across donors, whereas some public TCRs were present in many individuals. A further reported finding was that TCR beta sequences accurately predicted the HLA-A and HLA-B alleles for most subjects in the first cohort. Because counts were too low, approximately 18 rarely observed V segments, including chromosome 9 orphons, were excluded from the earlier analysis of around 590 of the donors. According to a later genetic analysis, donors in an Asian-associated ancestry cluster had fewer N-insertions in productive TCRs than the roughly 660-donor mean.

The library was built by means of the immunoSEQ multiplex PCR assay. For the multiplex PCR, a mixture combining 60 forward primers for TCR Vbeta segments and 13 reverse primers for TCR Jbeta segments was used. A multiplex PCR assay on genomic DNA amplified the CDR3 region of rearranged TCR beta genes. On the Illumina HiSeq System, the amplified TCR beta libraries were sequenced as 87-base-pair reads. The original methods were these. A later analysis tallied around 82 million unique TCR beta chains across the 666 repertoires, and about 10 million of those chains were shared by two or more donors. Raw reads were error-corrected and collapsed into unique sequences by a nearest-neighbor algorithm in which closely related sequences were merged to remove PCR and sequencing errors. V, D and J gene segments were assigned by aligning CDR3 sequences to IMGT reference sequences. For a sequence to be retained, a match of at least six nucleotides was required to both a V gene segment and a J gene segment. A rearrangement was called productive if the CDR3 had no stop codons and remained in frame with V and J, and every other rearrangement was called non-productive. Following IMGT convention, CDR3 was defined as the stretch from the second conserved V-encoded cysteine up to the conserved J-encoded phenylalanine. The earlier analysis of about 590 of the donors excluded sequences that lacked an unambiguous match to a single V gene segment. In an earlier analysis of a few hundred of the donors, V segments were called functional above 56.7% productive rearrangements and were called segregating when the between-donor standard deviation exceeded 5%. A statistical classification framework was built for diagnosing cytomegalovirus status from the catalog of TCR beta chain sequences. In a later analysis, TCR nucleotide sequences were compared against IMGT/GENE-DB human TR gene sequences so that V and J genes could be assigned. Using the TCRdist pipeline, a later analysis assigned CDR3 sequences along with most-parsimonious VDJ recombination scenarios. In a later analysis, each TCR beta chain was defined by its CDR3 amino acid sequence together with its V-gene family, and reads without a unique V-gene family were excluded. As a way to deal with suspected cross-contamination and a sequencing artifact, a later analysis dropped approximately 570 nucleotide sequences that were highly shared and had low generation probability. For each public chain, a later analysis derived a clonal expansion index from normalized ranks of inferred template counts within each repertoire. Generation probabilities in a later analysis came from a VDJ recombination model fitted to out-of-frame rearrangements, and those results were checked against IGoR. In a later analysis, hypergeometric tests were used to score TCR-TCR, TCR-HLA and TCR-CMV co-occurrence, with a repertoire-size bias correction applied to TCR pairs. False discovery rates were estimated in a later analysis by permuting HLA or CMV assignments 20 times. In a later analysis, co-occurring TCRs were grouped using DBSCAN, with TCRdist sequence similarity added in when clustering inside HLA-allele-positive subsets. Repertoires with fewer than 30,000 or more than 120,000 public chains, plus five repertoires with anomalous nucleotide sharing, were excluded from co-occurrence clustering. The table was pulled from immuneACCESS by TCRdb, which kept in-frame rearrangements only. Such tables lose some clones; where checked, under half of the loss comes from unresolved V genes, and the rest has no known cause. From that table come the V and J calls and clone size; the DNA was used to work out D and trimming. Here the sample has some 150,000 clones; 82% occur a single time. Around 11% of the sample belongs to the ten largest clones.

V loses 0 bases, J loses 6 bases, and the germline ends lie 21 bases apart. The CDR3, cysteine through phenylalanine, is 17 amino acids long. The entry retains the CDR3 DNA only, 51 bases that are in frame from base 1. CDR1 and CDR2, per the germline V gene, are MRHNA and SNTAGT. In total, roughly 670 healthy bone marrow donors made up the cohort. All cohort members were sampled while nominally healthy, although unrecorded immune exposures were likely present. The donor tested CMV seropositive and was one of the 289 seropositive cohort members. A peripheral blood sample was collected from each donor, and TCR beta sequencing was performed on peripheral blood mononuclear cells. Genomic DNA was extracted from the blood cell samples with the Qiagen DNeasy Blood Extraction Kit. Comments on this clone: The antigen it binds to is not known. The record has no base qualities; no much larger clone is one base away.

The TCR originated in a man aged 45-65 years in good health and CMV-seropositive. Recombination connected TRBV6-4 to TRBJ2-7; perhaps TRBD2 is the D gene, with 5 bases matching. The source material was PBMCs. CDR3 sequence: CASSDSKRVFLNGEQYF. Here is the DNA: TGTGCCAGCAGTGACTCGAAGAGGGTCTTCCTGAATGGCGAGCAGTACTTC.